Each of the 26 T cell receptor beta chains below was sequenced from the same sample in a study of T cells in Graves' hyperthyroidism and ophthalmopathy. There were TCR beta CDR3 regions amplified from RNA transcripts. The HTBI primer set drove a first-round RT-PCR of the TCR CDR3. In TCRdb, the multiplex PCR reads were re-called with MiXCR into one record per CDR3 protein. The table shows over 90,000 distinct CDR3 sequences, with 45% to 50% occurring only once. Sample: blood. These receptors were collected from a man aged 40-49 years with Graves' hyperthyroidism.

The genes are TRBV20-1 and TRBJ1-4; possibly TRBD1 for D (6 bases). The germline V gene encodes CDR1 DFQATT and CDR2 SNEGSKA (reference sequence). CDR3 length: 16 residues. Trimming cost V 7 bases and J 0 bases, with 18 bases left between them. The CDR3: CSGQPGQTATNEKLFF. Written as DNA, the CDR3 is TGCAGTGGGCAGCCGGGACAAACGGCAACTAATGAAAAACTGTTTTTT.

V is TRBV28 and J is TRBJ2-3; D is ambiguous. The germline CDR1 and CDR2 sequences are MDHEN and SYDVKM. The CDR3 runs 15 residues. Trimming left V 4 bases short and J 4 bases short, with 15 bases between. The CDR3 reads CASSSSSLGADTQYF. CDR3 DNA sequence: TGTGCCAGCAGTTCCAGTTCTCTTGGCGCAGATACGCAGTATTTT. Variable domain in full (rest from reference TRBV28 and TRBJ2-3): DVKVTQSSRYLVKRTGEKVFLECVQDMDHENMFWYRQDPGLGLRLIYFSYDVKMKEKGDIPEGYSVSREKKERFSLILESASTNQTSMYLCASSSSSLGADTQYFGPGTRLTVL.

This clonotype was recorded many times. The V call is TRBV6-5, the J call TRBJ2-7; D possibly matches TRBD1 or TRBD2 (5 bases each). CDR1 is MNHEY and CDR2 is SVGAGI in the germline V gene. Trimming took 2 bases from V and 7 from J, leaving 15 bases between them. The CDR3 has 14 residues. The CDR3 sequence is CASSYTSGTREQYF. The CDR3 DNA follows: TGTGCCAGCAGTTACACCTCCGGGACGCGGGAGCAGTACTTC.

The sample holds many counts of this clonotype. J is TRBJ1-1 and V is TRBV6-2 or TRBV6-3, with D maybe TRBD1 (6 bases). V lost 7 bases and J 0 bases, leaving 18 bases between the germline ends. Germline CDR1 reads MNHEY; CDR2 reads SVGEGT. The CDR3 extends over 16 amino acids. This CDR3 reads CASTLDSPIMNTEAFF. The DNA of the CDR3 is TGTGCCAGCACCCTGGACAGCCCGATCATGAACACTGAAGCTTTCTTT.

With respect to this clonotype: At one end, the junction sequence differs from germline, possibly due to a read error. The V and J genes are TRBV20-1 and TRBJ2-3, with TRBD2 matching 8 bases. From germline, CDR1 is DFQATT and CDR2 SNEGSKA (reference sequence). This CDR3 region has 14 residues. The CDR3 DNA reads TGCAGTGCTATGACGGGGGGGGCCCGGGCTACGCAGTACTTT. This sequence encodes CSAMTGGARATQYF.

This clonotype was picked up many times. The V gene is TRBV3-1, the J gene TRBJ2-7; 7 bases align to TRBD2. With 1 base clipped from V and 11 bases from J, the junction kept 5 bases outside the gene matches. The germline V gene encodes CDR1 LGHDT and CDR2 YNNKEL (reference sequence). The CDR3 has 12 residues. CDR3 DNA sequence: TGTGCCAGCAGCCAAGGGGAGGGGCGGAAGTACTTC. It encodes CASSQGEGRKYF.

About this clonotype itself: Relative to the germline gene, one junction end is altered; a read error may explain this. The chain recombines TRBV20-1 with TRBJ2-7; 7 nucleotides match TRBD1. CDR3 length: 15 amino acids. Germline values: CDR1 DFQATT, CDR2 SNEGSKA (reference sequence). CDR3 protein: CSARAEGASTDTQYF. CDR3 DNA sequence: TGCAGTGCTAGAGCTGAGGGGGCTAGCACAGATACGCAGTATTTC.

This clonotype was observed many times. The genes are TRBV9 and TRBJ1-2, with D unresolved. CDR3 length: 14 residues. V shed 0 bases and J shed 8 bases, with 14 bases lying between them. Germline CDR1 reads SGDLS; CDR2 reads YYNGEE. CDR3 region: CASSVGGLASGYTF. CDR3 sequence (DNA): TGTGCCAGCAGCGTAGGCGGACTAGCTAGCGGCTACACCTTC.

The table lists this clonotype with many counts. The rearrangement links TRBV6-5 to TRBJ1-5; 8 bases match TRBD1. V dropped 6 bases and J dropped 6; count of bases not matched to a gene: 4. This CDR3 contains 13 residues. CDR1 is MNHEY and CDR2 is SVGAGI in the germline V gene. CDR3 protein: CASRGQGSQPQHF. The CDR3 nucleotides are TGTGCCAGCAGAGGACAGGGAAGTCAGCCCCAGCATTTT.

This sequence joins TRBV5-4 and TRBJ2-3; D is possibly TRBD1 or TRBD2 (6 bases each). Germline V gene lookup returns CDR1 SGHNT and CDR2 YYREEE (reference sequence). V was trimmed by 2 bases and J by 11 bases, leaving 15 bases between them. The CDR3 spans 13 residues. The chain's CDR3 is CASSFGGVNEQYF. The CDR3 DNA reads TGTGCCAGCAGCTTCGGGGGCGTTAATGAGCAGTATTTT.

A word on this clonotype: It is likely a read error, because the conserved phenylalanine at the end of the CDR3 is missing. The DNA is omitted, as the CDR3 cannot be located on it reliably, and the CDR3 follows TCRdb's listing. The chain combines TRBV5-1 with TRBJ2-6; TRBD2, the D gene given by the table, was not confirmed from the DNA. Germline CDR1 reads SGHRS; CDR2 reads YFSETQ. Including both end residues, the CDR3 is 19 amino acids long. The CDR3 sequence: CASSALGSGVSGGANVLTQ.

This clonotype was observed at least ten times. This sequence joins TRBV2 and TRBJ1-4, with 9 bases identical to TRBD1. Looked up from germline, CDR1 is SNHLY and CDR2 is FYNNEI. Trimming removed 7 bases from V and 8 bases from J; junction bases left unmatched: 11. CDR3 size: 15 residues. This CDR3 is CASIPPGQGREKLFF. The CDR3 coding sequence is TGTGCCAGCATTCCCCCGGGACAGGGAAGAGAAAAACTGTTTTTT.

This clonotype was seen ten or more times. V usage is TRBV9 and J usage is TRBJ2-1, with D possibly being TRBD1 or TRBD2 (6 bases each). This CDR3 region has 13 residues. V lost 3 bases and J lost 15, with 19 bases in between. Germline V lookup: CDR1 SGDLS, CDR2 YYNGEE. The DNA of the CDR3 is TGTGCCAGCAGCGCCGAGGGGGGTTGGGTCCGGTTCTTC. Translated: CASSAEGGWVRFF.

This sequence joins TRBV24-1 and TRBJ1-2; 9 bases agree with TRBD1. V lost 4 bases to trimming and J lost 4 bases; unmatched junction nucleotides: 3. Germline V gene sequence: CDR1 KGHDR, CDR2 SFDVKD. CDR3 length equals 14 residues. DNA of the CDR3: TGTGCCACCAGTGACCCGGGACAGGGCTATGGCTACACCTTC. It specifies CATSDPGQGYGYTF.

This clonotype has at least ten counts. The chain employs TRBV9 and TRBJ2-7, with D maybe TRBD2 (6 bases). Germline-derived CDR1 and CDR2 are SGDLS and YYNGEE. This CDR3 has 14 residues. Trimming took 2 bases from V and 7 from J, leaving 16 bases between them. CDR3 sequence reads: CASSVSGAGGEQYF. The CDR3 nucleotides read TGTGCCAGCAGCGTTAGCGGAGCCGGTGGGGAGCAGTACTTC. Full variable domain (rest looked up from reference TRBV9 and TRBJ2-7): DSGVTQTPKHLITATGQRVTLRCSPRSGDLSVYWYQQSLDQGLQFLIQYYNGEERAKGNILERFSAQQFPDLHSELNLSSLELGDSALYFCASSVSGAGGEQYFGPGTRLTVT.

This clonotype was recorded at least ten times. The chain uses TRBV28 and TRBJ2-7, with TRBD2 matching over 9 bases. V lost 3 bases, J lost 5 bases, and 8 bases stayed unmatched. Germline V gives CDR1 MDHEN, CDR2 SYDVKM. The CDR3 has 15 amino acids. This chain's CDR3 is CASSLRGGRRNEQYF. CDR3 coding DNA: TGTGCCAGCAGTTTGCGGGGGGGACGGCGGAACGAGCAGTACTTC. The whole variable domain, filled in from reference TRBV28 and TRBJ2-7, reads DVKVTQSSRYLVKRTGEKVFLECVQDMDHENMFWYRQDPGLGLRLIYFSYDVKMKEKGDIPEGYSVSREKKERFSLILESASTNQTSMYLCASSLRGGRRNEQYFGPGTRLTVT.

Only one count was recorded for this clonotype. The rearrangement joins TRBV28 to TRBJ2-5; 8 bases align to TRBD1. The germline gives CDR1 MDHEN, CDR2 SYDVKM. V lost 7 bases, J lost 10 bases, and 17 bases stayed unmatched. The CDR3 contains 15 residues. CDR3 nucleotide sequence: TGTGCCAGCACTTGGACAGGGAGGAGGGTGTGGGGCCAGTACTTC. Protein sequence: CASTWTGRRVWGQYF.

This clonotype was found many times. The chain joins TRBV24-1 to TRBJ2-5; D perhaps matches TRBD2 (6 bases). CDR3 length: 13 residues. CDR1 is KGHDR, CDR2 SFDVKD, per germline. V lost 0 bases and J 5 bases, leaving 6 bases between the germline ends. The CDR3, as DNA: TGTGCCACCAGTGATTTGCGGGGGGAGACCCAGTACTTC. Amino acid sequence: CATSDLRGETQYF.

This clonotype was seen repeatedly, ten times or more. The V call is TRBV6-7, the J call TRBJ1-4; no clear D gene. TRBV6-7 is marked as an open reading frame, function uncertain. CDR3 length: 14 amino acids. V lost 2 bases to trimming and J lost 0 bases, with 4 bases between them. The CDR3 DNA is TGTGCCAGCAGTTACGGGACAACTAATGAAAAACTGTTTTTT. Protein product: CASSYGTTNEKLFF.

This clonotype was seen ten or more times. This chain links TRBV7-2 with TRBJ1-5; D not certain. Germline loops: CDR1 SGHTA, CDR2 FQGNSA. Trimming pared 7 bases from V and 9 bases from J, leaving 19 bases between. The CDR3 length is 14 residues. The DNA of the CDR3 is TGTGCCAGCAAGAGCGAGACATCCATTTCGCCCCAGCATTTT. This codes for CASKSETSISPQHF.

The chain is built from TRBV2 and TRBJ2-3; 9 bases match TRBD2. V was clipped by 6 bases and J by 4 bases; unmatched bases: 14. This CDR3 is 17 amino acids long. Germline V gene lookup returns CDR1 SNHLY and CDR2 FYNNEI. The CDR3 DNA sequence: TGTGCCAGCAGGCCGGGACTAGCAAGGGGGGCCCCAGATACGCAGTATTTT. Translated, it gives CASRPGLARGAPDTQYF. Drawing the rest from reference TRBV2 and TRBJ2-3, the complete variable domain is EPEVTQTPSHQVTQMGQEVILRCVPISNHLYFYWYRQILGQKVEFLVSFYNNEISEKSEIFDDQFSVERPDGSNFTLKIRSTKLEDSAMYFCASRPGLARGAPDTQYFGPGTRLTVL.

At least ten counts were recorded for this clonotype. This CDR3 is CASSSPNRGTEAFF. The DNA for the CDR3 is TGTGCCAGCAGCTCGCCCAACAGGGGCACTGAAGCTTTCTTT. The V and J genes are TRBV7-9 and TRBJ1-1, with TRBD1 identical over 7 bases. This CDR3 region has 14 residues. The V segment lost 4 bases and the J segment 4 bases; nucleotides outside the gene matches: 6. Germline V lookup: CDR1 SEHNR, CDR2 FQNEAQ (reference sequence).

This clonotype has at least ten counts. The chain couples TRBV4-2 to TRBJ1-2; D is uncertain. The germline V gene has CDR1 LGHNA and CDR2 YNFKEQ. The length of the CDR3 is 15 residues. The germline V and J ends were trimmed by 0 bases and 8 bases, with 16 bases remaining between them. The CDR3 region is CASSQDLRRAEGYTF. As DNA, the CDR3 is TGTGCCAGCAGCCAAGATCTCAGGAGAGCTGAGGGCTACACCTTC.

This clonotype has more than one count but fewer than ten. Being one base from a much bigger clone, this may be a read error. The chain is built from TRBV20-1 and TRBJ1-4; 8 bases align to TRBD1. The V gene's germline CDR1 is DFQATT and CDR2 SNEGSKA (reference sequence). The length of the CDR3 is 13 residues. The CDR3 bases are TGCAGCGCCGAAGACAGGGGTGGTGAAAAACTGTTTTTT. This translates into CSAEDRGGEKLFF.

With respect to this clonotype: Lacking the conserved final phenylalanine or tryptophan, this CDR3 likely reflects a read error. The CDR3 nucleotides are TGTGCCAGCAGTGGGGGTCAGGGGTGGGGGAAAGCTTTCCTT. Its protein is CASSGGQGWGKAFL. J is TRBJ1-1 and V is TRBV27, with D perhaps matching TRBD1 (6 bases). The V and J ends lost 5 bases and 9 bases respectively, with 19 bases between them. Germline CDR1 MNHEY, CDR2 SMNVEV (reference sequence). This CDR3 has 14 amino acids.

This chain uses TRBV29-1 with TRBJ1-1; D is uncertain. The germline CDR1 and CDR2 sequences are SQVTM and ANQGSEA. Trimming left V 6 bases short and J 1 base short, with 12 bases between. The CDR3 is 13 amino acids. CDR3 protein: CSVMEGGNTEAFF. The DNA of the CDR3 is TGCAGCGTGATGGAGGGCGGGAACACTGAAGCTTTCTTT.